The 9 T cell receptor beta chains below come from one sample, sequenced in a study of shared clonotypes between healthy human individuals. TCRdb's copy holds only in-frame clones and misses some; the assay was immunoSEQ multiplex PCR. The data hold 98,000 or so clones, with about 70% observed a single time. The sample comprised memory CD8+ T cells sorted from blood. As to subset: CD45RO+ cells pooled with CCR7-negative TemRA cells. All receptors come from a woman under 40 in good health.

The chain links TRBV4-1 to TRBJ2-2; 7 bases line up with TRBD2. This CDR3 comprises 16 residues. Per the germline V gene, CDR1 is MGHRA and CDR2 is YSYEKL. The V gene end was trimmed by 0 bases and the J gene end by 4 bases; junction bases not matched to a gene: 5. The CDR3 spells CASSQDSSGSTGELFF. CDR3 sequence (DNA): TGCGCCAGCAGCCAAGATTCTAGCGGTTCCACCGGGGAGCTGTTTTTT.

Points on this clone: At one end, the junction sequence differs from germline, possibly due to a read error. Additional DNA sequences in this sample encode the identical CDR3. V and J are TRBV29-1 and TRBJ2-1, with a tentative D call TRBD2 (5 bases). Germline V gene sequence: CDR1 SQVTM, CDR2 ANQGSEA. This CDR3 is built from 14 residues. DNA for the CDR3: TGCAGCGTTAATCCGGAGACTAATATCGATGAGCAATTCTTC. It specifies CSVNPETNIDEQFF.

Turning to this clone: A read error may account for a junction end that differs from germline. The rearrangement uses TRBV4-1 and TRBJ1-4; D unclear. Germline V CDR1 and CDR2: MGHRA, YSYEKL. The CDR3 sequence is 15 residues long. The DNA of the CDR3 is TGCGCCAGCAGCCCCAAGCTTGGAGCTAATGAAAAACCGTTTTTT. Its protein product is CASSPKLGANEKPFF.

The rearrangement links TRBV7-8 to TRBJ2-5; no clear D. CDR1 SGHVS and CDR2 FQNEAQ come from the germline V gene. Trimming removed 5 bases from V and 7 bases from J, with 5 bases in between. There are 10 residues in the CDR3. CDR3 bases: TGTGCCAGCAGCGACACGACCCAGTACTTC. Its protein is CASSDTTQYF.

This rearrangement joins TRBV2 to TRBJ2-5; no reliable D call. The CDR3 spans 14 residues. V lost 0 bases, J lost 4 bases, and 9 bases lay in between. In germline, CDR1 is SNHLY, CDR2 FYNNEI. The CDR3 sequence: CASSEALWGETQYF. The CDR3 coding sequence is TGTGCCAGCAGTGAAGCGCTTTGGGGAGAGACCCAGTACTTC.

The chain joins TRBV5-6 to TRBJ1-1, with D hard to call. Deletions cut 4 bases from V and 8 bases from J, with 15 bases between. The CDR3 has 13 residues. In germline, CDR1 is SGHDT, CDR2 YYEEEE. CDR3: CASSPSAAGEAFF. In DNA form, the CDR3 reads TGTGCCAGCAGCCCCTCCGCCGCGGGGGAAGCTTTCTTT.

This clone was picked up a small number of times. The chain has TRBV10-3 and TRBJ1-3, with D perhaps matching TRBD1 (5 bases). Trimming took 10 bases from V and 1 from J, leaving 11 bases between them. The length of the CDR3 is 13 residues. The germline V gene has CDR1 ENHRY and CDR2 SYGVKD. The CDR3 spells CATREGSGNTIYF. The CDR3 DNA sequence: TGTGCCACCAGGGAAGGGTCTGGAAACACCATATATTTT.

The DNA of the CDR3 is TGTGCCAGCAGCTTAGTTGCCTCTGGAAACACCATATATTTT. Residues: CASSLVASGNTIYF. This sequence joins TRBV11-2 and TRBJ1-3, with D hard to call. Germline CDR1 is SGHAT and CDR2 is FQNNGV. The CDR3 covers 14 residues. Trimming removed 1 base from V and 0 bases from J, with 4 bases in between.

The chain has TRBV10-2 and TRBJ2-7, with D possibly being TRBD2 (6 bases). V shed 4 bases and J shed 3 bases, with 7 bases lying between them. Germline values: CDR1 WSHSY, CDR2 SAAADI. This CDR3 has 12 amino acids. The CDR3: CASSGSGYEQYF. CDR3 DNA: TGCGCCAGCAGTGGTAGCGGCTACGAGCAGTACTTC.